The TCR beta chain described here comes from a study of tumor-infiltrating lymphocytes in primary liver carcinoma (dated by TCRdb to about 2017). For context, the study as a whole: Surgical resection was performed in China between late 2015 and March 2016 on about five patients with histopathologically diagnosed primary liver carcinoma. Of the five patients, three men and two women aged 30 to 69 years, four had hepatocellular carcinoma and one had combined HCC and intrahepatic cholangiocarcinoma. The study combined TCRbeta repertoire sequencing, expression microarrays and whole-exome sequencing across five regions of each liver tumor, with adjacent normal tissue and blood. The tumors of the five patients were staged as T1-T3 N0M0, with maximum diameters ranging from roughly 4 to 10 cm. Samples yielded roughly 3.65 to 7.5 million productive TCRbeta reads; read depth did not differ significantly between tissue types. A total of about 35 specimens from 5 patients, comprising some 25 tumor regions, 5 adjacent noncancerous liver tissues and 5 peripheral blood samples, were covered by TCRbeta repertoire sequencing. Reproducibility between technical replicate repertoires was high, with correlation coefficients above 0.95 and mean shared-clone rates about 0.91. The research as a whole found: Consistent with antigen-driven expansion, pairs of tumor regions showed higher repertoire overlap (mean roughly 35%) than either tumor-adjacent pairs (approximately 17%) or tumor-blood pairs (roughly 15%). Only 4 or 5 patients were included in the study, and the authors note that the findings should be validated in a larger study. Only the TCR beta chain was sequenced, which likely underestimates true repertoire diversity because unpaired alpha chains were not captured. A significantly larger repertoire fraction was made up by the top 250 clones in tumors than in blood (p = 0.039). Because the samples were bulk and unsorted, CD4+ and CD8+ T cell repertoires could not be compared.

TCRbeta-specific cDNA was reverse-transcribed from 500 ng total RNA using a constant-region primer and ProtoScript II reverse transcriptase. The TCRbeta libraries were prepared through three rounds of nested multiplex PCR following a slightly modified ARM-PCR procedure. A final 25-cycle PCR with Deep VentR polymerase added sample barcodes and Illumina adapters. Before sequencing, amplicons of 200-500 bp were gel-purified using a QIAquick gel extraction kit. An Illumina HiSeq 2500 was used to sequence the TCRbeta amplicons, generating 250-bp paired-end reads. The authors' pipeline ran thus. To recover full CDR3 sequences, reads were quality-trimmed using Trimmomatic v0.33 and paired reads were then merged using FLASH v1.2.11. V, D and J germline segments were assigned to the rearranged TCRbeta sequences using MiGEC v1.2.1b. VDJtools v1.0.0 computed clonotype statistics and Shannon-Wiener diversity indices. Except for diversity analysis, only the 250 most abundant clonotypes of each sample were used in subsequent analyses to reduce sampling bias. TCRdb reran the public reads through fastp at Q25 and MiXCR, keeping productive beta chains. Each entry merges the rows of one CDR3 protein and shows their most common DNA and genes. None of the V and J calls come from the authors' own analysis; TCRdb made them. For this sample there are about 350,000 distinct CDR3 sequences; almost 65% appear just once. The ten largest clones add up to about 6.1% of the sample.

Blood RNA was extracted from unsorted whole blood using TRIzol reagent, and germline DNA was obtained with the DNeasy Blood & Tissue kit. Patients had chronic HBV infection and were treatment-naive at sampling. Approximately 3.8 milliliters of peripheral blood were collected into K2EDTA tubes before surgery. In regard to this clonotype: No cognate antigen has been identified for it. One base away there is no much larger clone; base qualities are not given.

This sequence was found in a man aged 35 to 55 with primary liver carcinoma and hepatitis B virus infection. What was sequenced was peripheral blood.

The DNA sequence is TGTGCCAGCAGTGATCGGAGGGCTGGGGCCAACGTCCTGACTTTC. Its amino acids are CASSDRRAGANVLTF. The chain is assembled from TRBV6-1 and TRBJ2-6; matching of 6 bases hints at TRBD2 as the D gene. The junction shows trimming of 3 bases on V and 2 bases on J, plus 8 bases between the germline ends. Including the terminal cysteine and phenylalanine, the CDR3 comprises 15 residues. Just CDR3 DNA is preserved here, 45 bases in frame from base 1. CDR1 MNHNS and CDR2 SASEGT are derived from the germline V gene.